Following are 10 T cell receptor beta chains from one sample sequenced in a study of T-cell memory formation after mild COVID-19. One entry per CDR3 protein, called by TCRdb with MiXCR from the 5' RACE reads. This sample has some 330,000 distinct CDR3 sequences, with roughly 20% found just once. The sample was PBMCs or a T cell subset sorted from them (not recorded which). All receptors derive from an adult woman who had mild COVID-19 (a few samples of this study predate the infection). Cell type and time point are not known.

The chain uses TRBV2 and TRBJ2-1, with 9 bases lining up with TRBD2. The ends lost 6 bases at V and 8 bases at J; junction bases unmatched: 8. Germline-derived CDR1 and CDR2 are SNHLY and FYNNEI. The CDR3 runs 14 residues. CDR3 bases: TGTGCCAGCAGGGCCGGGACTAGCCCTCATGAGCAGTTCTTC. Residues: CASRAGTSPHEQFF.

This rearrangement joins TRBV24-1 to TRBJ1-5; perhaps TRBD1 as D (5 bases). CDR3 length: 12 residues. The V gene lost 5 bases and the J gene lost 5 bases, with 6 bases spanning the gap. Germline loops: CDR1 KGHDR, CDR2 SFDVKD. For the CDR3, the DNA is TGTGCCACCAGTGGGGGGGATCAGCCCCAGCATTTT. The encoded protein is CATSGGDQPQHF.

This clonotype has ten or more counts. The genes are TRBV27 and TRBJ1-2, with 8 bases fitting TRBD1. CDR3 length equals 16 residues. V dropped 5 bases and J dropped 3; count of bases not matched to a gene: 11. The V gene's germline CDR1 is MNHEY and CDR2 SMNVEV (reference sequence). CDR3 nucleotide sequence: TGTGCCAGCAGTCTTCATGTGGGGACAGGAGACTATGGCTACACCTTC. This translates into CASSLHVGTGDYGYTF.

In its sample, this clonotype was seen a few times. The chain has TRBV29-1 and TRBJ2-2; D might be TRBD1 (5 bases). Germline V gene lookup returns CDR1 SQVTM and CDR2 ANQGSEA. This CDR3 contains 14 residues. V lost 5 bases and J lost 1, with 11 bases in between. CDR3 loop: CSVLGHLNTGELFF. CDR3 nucleotides: TGCAGCGTTCTCGGACATCTGAACACCGGGGAGCTGTTTTTT.

This clonotype was found a few times. The V and J genes are TRBV2 and TRBJ2-4; the D is unclear. This CDR3 is built from 16 residues. CDR1 and CDR2 from the germline V gene are SNHLY and FYNNEI. V was cut by 0 bases and J by 0 bases, with 9 bases left in between. The CDR3 sequence: CASSEAGQIAKNIQYF. In DNA, the CDR3 is TGTGCCAGCAGTGAAGCGGGTCAGATAGCCAAAAACATTCAGTACTTC.

This CDR3 is CSVEGTGEVEAFF. DNA for the CDR3: TGCAGCGTTGAAGGGACAGGGGAGGTTGAAGCTTTCTTT. The V and J genes are TRBV29-1 and TRBJ1-1; TRBD1 agrees at 9 bases. The CDR3 consists of 13 residues. Unmatched junction bases numbered 4, after V lost 1 base and J lost 7 bases. Germline V lookup: CDR1 SQVTM, CDR2 ANQGSEA.

V is TRBV4-1 and J is TRBJ2-7; D remains ambiguous. V lost 1 base to trimming and J lost 2 bases, with 6 bases between them. The CDR3 has 13 amino acids. Germline loops: CDR1 MGHRA, CDR2 YSYEKL. CDR3 nucleotide sequence: TGCGCCAGCAGCCAAGTGTTTACCTACGAGCAGTACTTC. It codes for CASSQVFTYEQYF.

The J gene is TRBJ2-7, the V gene TRBV7-3; 11 nucleotides line up with TRBD2. CDR3 length equals 17 residues. The germline gives CDR1 SGHTA, CDR2 FQGTGA. V lost 5 bases, J lost 2 bases, and 11 bases stayed unmatched. CDR3 sequence reads: CASSPLTSGSWPYEQYF. CDR3 DNA sequence: TGTGCCAGCAGCCCTCTAACTAGCGGGAGTTGGCCCTACGAGCAGTACTTC. The variable domain in full, with the rest retrieved from reference TRBV7-3 and TRBJ2-7, is GAGVSQTPSNKVTEKGKYVELRCDPISGHTALYWYRQSLGQGPEFLIYFQGTGAADDSGLPNDRFFAVRPEGSVSTLKIQRTERGDSAVYLCASSPLTSGSWPYEQYFGPGTRLTVT.

This clonotype was detected a few times. CDR3 bases: TGCGCCAGCAGCTCACGGGGGGAACCCACTGAAGCTTTCTTT. Translating gives CASSSRGEPTEAFF. This chain uses TRBV5-1 with TRBJ1-1; maybe TRBD1 (5 bases). Looked up from germline, CDR1 is SGHRS and CDR2 is YFSETQ. CDR3 length equals 14 residues. Trimming pared 3 bases from V and 4 bases from J, leaving 13 bases between.

This clonotype was recorded a few times. The chain is built from TRBV7-2 and TRBJ1-5; unclear D gene. Trimming left V 5 bases short and J 1 base short, with 12 bases between. The CDR3 loop spans 15 amino acids. Germline lookup yields CDR1 SGHTA and CDR2 FQGNSA. In nucleotides, the CDR3 is TGTGCCAGCAGCCCTGAACCTTGGAGCAATCAGCCCCAGCATTTT. Translating it yields CASSPEPWSNQPQHF.